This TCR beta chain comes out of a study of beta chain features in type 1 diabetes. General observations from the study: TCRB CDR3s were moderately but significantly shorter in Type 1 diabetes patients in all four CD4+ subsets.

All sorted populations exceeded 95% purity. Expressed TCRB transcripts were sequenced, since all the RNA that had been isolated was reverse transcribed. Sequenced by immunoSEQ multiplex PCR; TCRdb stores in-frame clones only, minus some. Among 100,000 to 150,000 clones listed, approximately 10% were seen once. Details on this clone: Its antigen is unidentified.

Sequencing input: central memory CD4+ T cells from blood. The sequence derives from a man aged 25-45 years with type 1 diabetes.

The CDR3 spells CATTPPGVDTQYF. CDR3 nucleotide sequence: TGTGCCACCACTCCCCCCGGGGTGGATACGCAGTATTTT. J is TRBJ2-3 and V is TRBV10-3; possible D gene TRBD2, 5 bases. V was shortened by 10 bases and J by 6 bases, with 17 bases between the two germline ends. Germline loops: CDR1 ENHRY, CDR2 SYGVKD. CDR3 length equals 13 residues.